These 28 T cell receptor beta chains share one sample of origin, sequenced in a study of cytomegalovirus exposure and HLA in healthy donors. Produced via immunoSEQ multiplex PCR; TCRdb's table is partial and in-frame only. The data hold around 160,000 clones, with around four fifths observed a single time. The sequenced material came from PBMCs. The receptors originated from a young man in good health and CMV-seropositive.

This clone appeared a single time. The chain is built from TRBV5-1 and TRBJ2-1; 8 nucleotides agree with TRBD2. This CDR3 is built from 17 residues. J was trimmed by 3 bases and V by 2 bases; bases with no gene match: 10. Germline V lookup: CDR1 SGHRS, CDR2 YFSETQ. In DNA form, the CDR3 reads TGCGCCAGCAGCTTTACCAGAGCGGGGGAGGACTACAATGAGCAGTTCTTC. This codes for CASSFTRAGEDYNEQFF.

A word on this clone: Germline and junction disagree at one end, which may indicate a read error. The V call is TRBV6-5, the J call TRBJ1-2, with D perhaps matching TRBD1 (6 bases). CDR1 MNHEY and CDR2 SVGAGI come from the germline V gene. The length of the CDR3 is 16 residues. The CDR3 loop is CASSNSGAERSYGYTF. Here the CDR3 DNA reads TGTGCCAGCAGTAACTCGGGGGCAGAAAGGAGCTATGGCTACACCTTC.

This chain joins TRBV30 and TRBJ1-6; weak D call: TRBD1 (5 bases). The CDR3 contains 13 residues. CDR1 is GTSNPN, CDR2 SVGIG, per germline (reference sequence). The germline V and J ends were trimmed by 0 bases and 10 bases, with 10 bases remaining between them. CDR3: CAWSVNGGSPLHF. In DNA, the CDR3 is TGTGCCTGGAGTGTAAATGGGGGGTCACCCCTCCACTTT.

The V call is TRBV7-3, the J call TRBJ2-1; 8 bases are shared with TRBD2. Germline CDR1 reads SGHTA; CDR2 reads FQGTGA. After removal of 1 base from V and 8 bases from J, the junction contained 7 bases not matched to a gene. CDR3 size: 15 residues. CDR3 in DNA: TGTGCCAGCAGCTTAATAGCGGGGCCCCCTCATGAGCAGTTCTTC. Residues: CASSLIAGPPHEQFF.

The chain is built from TRBV6-1 and TRBJ1-5; 11 positions match TRBD1. Germline assignment: CDR1 MNHNS and CDR2 SASEGT. The CDR3 is 14 amino acids. Trimming at V came to 4 bases and at J to 6 bases, leaving 2 bases not matched to a gene. Here the CDR3 DNA reads TGTGCCAGCAGTGCGGGACAGGGGGGTCAGCCCCAGCATTTT. This encodes CASSAGQGGQPQHF.

The V call is TRBV30, the J call TRBJ2-3; D unclear. CDR3 size: 13 residues. Germline V gene lookup returns CDR1 GTSNPN and CDR2 SVGIG (reference sequence). V was trimmed by 0 bases and J by 4 bases, leaving 8 bases between them. The CDR3 spells CAWSVRRADTQYF. Written as DNA, the CDR3 is TGTGCCTGGAGTGTACGACGGGCAGATACGCAGTATTTT.

The chain joins TRBV9 to TRBJ2-3, with 9 bases lining up with TRBD2. V lost 5 bases and J lost 3; bases outside the gene matches: 16. Germline V gene data show CDR1 as SGDLS and CDR2 as YYNGEE. This CDR3 region has 18 residues. The CDR3 sequence: CASSAGGGGAARTDTQYF. The CDR3 bases are TGTGCCAGCAGTGCCGGTGGCGGGGGGGCCGCGAGGACAGATACGCAGTATTTT. The complete variable domain, with remaining parts taken from reference TRBV9 and TRBJ2-3, reads DSGVTQTPKHLITATGQRVTLRCSPRSGDLSVYWYQQSLDQGLQFLIQYYNGEERAKGNILERFSAQQFPDLHSELNLSSLELGDSALYFCASSAGGGGAARTDTQYFGPGTRLTVL.

This chain links TRBV5-1 with TRBJ2-7, with unresolved D. Germline CDR1 reads SGHRS; CDR2 reads YFSETQ. The CDR3 has 15 amino acids. Trimming removed 0 bases from V and 6 bases from J, with 16 bases in between. The CDR3 spells CASSLASSPGSEQYF. As DNA, the CDR3 is TGCGCCAGCAGCTTGGCCAGTAGCCCCGGGTCCGAGCAGTACTTC.

The rearrangement links TRBV15 to TRBJ2-1; 9 bases map to TRBD1. Germline V CDR1 and CDR2: LNHNV, YYDKDF (reference sequence). V was clipped by 8 bases and J by 8 bases; unmatched bases: 13. The CDR3 has 15 residues. DNA of the CDR3: TGTGCCACCGCGACCGGGACAGGGTTAGCGGATGAGCAGTTCTTC. This sequence encodes CATATGTGLADEQFF.

In its sample, this clone was seen a few times. The chain has TRBV5-1 and TRBJ1-2; D not resolved. V was cut by 0 bases and J by 3 bases, with 12 bases left in between. The germline gives CDR1 SGHRS, CDR2 YFSETQ. The CDR3 spans 15 residues. CDR3 DNA sequence: TGCGCCAGCAGCTTGGGCTTAAACATGGACTATGGCTACACCTTC. Amino acids: CASSLGLNMDYGYTF.

The rearrangement links TRBV4-3 to TRBJ2-7; 9 bases are a match to TRBD1. The length of the CDR3 is 14 residues. V gave up 0 bases and J gave up 7 bases; unmatched junction bases: 4. From germline, CDR1 is LGHNA and CDR2 YSLEER. Here the CDR3 reads CASSQDTGGGEQYF. The CDR3 DNA follows: TGCGCCAGCAGCCAAGATACAGGGGGCGGAGAGCAGTACTTC.

The chain joins TRBV19 to TRBJ2-3, with a tentative D call TRBD1 (6 bases). V gave up 9 bases and J gave up 1 base, with 14 bases separating them. The CDR3 spans 14 residues. Germline CDR1 LNHDA, CDR2 SQIVND (reference sequence). The CDR3 coding sequence is TGTGCCAGCCAACCGGGACATCGCACAGATACGCAGTATTTT. Translation gives CASQPGHRTDTQYF.

The chain employs TRBV9 and TRBJ2-6; perhaps TRBD1 as D (6 bases). Trimming shortened V by 4 bases and J by 0 bases, and 20 bases separated the two germline ends. The CDR3 extends over 19 amino acids. In germline, CDR1 is SGDLS, CDR2 YYNGEE. CDR3 sequence: CASSPHRAFMPSGANVLTF. CDR3 DNA: TGTGCCAGCAGCCCACACAGGGCCTTCATGCCCTCTGGGGCCAACGTCCTGACTTTC.

This chain uses TRBV15 with TRBJ1-3; D call uncertain. The length of the CDR3 is 19 residues. V dropped 2 bases and J dropped 0 bases, with 20 bases sitting between them. Germline V gives CDR1 LNHNV, CDR2 YYDKDF (reference sequence). The CDR3 nucleotides are TGTGCCACCAGCAGACGGTTAACGAGGGCCGGGAGCTCTGGAAACACCATATATTTT. This encodes CATSRRLTRAGSSGNTIYF. The full variable domain, rest sourced from reference TRBV15 and TRBJ1-3, is DAMVIQNPRYQVTQFGKPVTLSCSQTLNHNVMYWYQQKSSQAPKLLFHYYDKDFNNEADTPDNFQSRRPNTSFCFLDIRSPGLGDTAMYLCATSRRLTRAGSSGNTIYFGEGSWLTVV.

The chain is built from TRBV4-1 and TRBJ2-7; perhaps TRBD2 as D (5 bases). Germline CDR1 MGHRA, CDR2 YSYEKL. The CDR3 contains 13 residues. With 0 bases removed from V and 6 bases from J, the gap between germline ends came to 9 bases. The CDR3, as DNA: TGCGCCAGCAGCCAAGATGAGGGCGGCGAGCAGTACTTC. It specifies CASSQDEGGEQYF.

This rearrangement joins TRBV7-6 to TRBJ1-1; 7 bases agree with TRBD1. Trimming at V came to 5 bases and at J to 1 base, leaving 1 base not matched to a gene. The CDR3 consists of 13 residues. Per the germline V gene, CDR1 is SGHVS and CDR2 is FNYEAQ. The CDR3 is CASSRQGNTEAFF. CDR3 DNA: TGTGCCAGCAGCAGACAGGGGAACACTGAAGCTTTCTTT.

V is TRBV6-5 and J is TRBJ2-7; D not resolved. Germline lookup yields CDR1 MNHEY and CDR2 SVGAGI. V was clipped by 2 bases and J by 7 bases, with 15 bases between them. The length of the CDR3 is 14 residues. Here the CDR3 DNA reads TGTGCCAGCAGTTACGGTTTCTCCCTATGGGAGCAGTACTTC. This translates into CASSYGFSLWEQYF.

The V and J genes are TRBV27 and TRBJ2-7; tentative D call: TRBD2 (7 bases). Germline lookup yields CDR1 MNHEY and CDR2 SMNVEV (reference sequence). The V and J ends lost 3 bases and 3 bases respectively, with 18 bases between them. This CDR3 comprises 16 residues. The CDR3 nucleotides read TGTGCCAGCAGTTTGATAGTGGAGGGGGGGTACTACGAGCAGTACTTC. Its translation is CASSLIVEGGYYEQYF.

The rearrangement uses TRBV7-9 and TRBJ2-3, with TRBD2 matching over 10 bases. The germline V gene has CDR1 SEHNR and CDR2 FQNEAQ (reference sequence). The CDR3 is 16 amino acids. V lost 5 bases and J lost 0; bases outside the gene matches: 5. CDR3 nucleotides: TGTGCCAGCAGCCCCAGCGGGGGGGCGAGCACAGATACGCAGTATTTT. It yields the protein CASSPSGGASTDTQYF.

CDR3 nucleotide sequence: TGTGCCAGCAGCTTAGGGTACAGGAGACAAGAGACCCAGTACTTC. Amino acid sequence: CASSLGYRRQETQYF. The gene calls are TRBV7-6 and TRBJ2-5, with a weak D call TRBD1 (5 bases). The germline V gene encodes CDR1 SGHVS and CDR2 FNYEAQ. This CDR3 region has 15 residues. V was trimmed by 1 base and J by 2 bases, leaving 11 bases between them.

The CDR3 protein is CASSEVRYGANVLTF. DNA for the CDR3: TGTGCCAGCAGTGAAGTGAGGTATGGGGCCAACGTCCTGACTTTC. V gene TRBV6-1 combines with J gene TRBJ2-6; D ambiguous. The CDR3 loop spans 15 amino acids. Germline CDR1 reads MNHNS; CDR2 reads SASEGT. V lost 1 base, J lost 3 bases, and 7 bases lay in between.

J is TRBJ1-4 and V is TRBV4-1; a weak D match, TRBD1 (5 bases). Germline V gene sequence: CDR1 MGHRA, CDR2 YSYEKL. The CDR3 has 17 amino acids. V gave up 2 bases and J gave up 2 bases, with 15 bases separating them. CDR3 protein: CASSQPTGVWTNEKLFF. The CDR3 DNA follows: TGCGCCAGCAGCCAACCCACAGGAGTTTGGACTAATGAAAAACTGTTTTTT.

The rearrangement links TRBV7-8 to TRBJ1-3; 9 bases map to TRBD1. Germline CDR1 SGHVS, CDR2 FQNEAQ. There are 15 residues in the CDR3. J lost 5 bases, V lost 3 bases, and 5 bases had no gene match. In DNA, the CDR3 is TGTGCCAGCAGCTTCGGGACAGGGACGAGAAACACCATATATTTT. It specifies CASSFGTGTRNTIYF.

V usage is TRBV4-3 and J usage is TRBJ2-7, with D possibly being TRBD2 (5 bases). V dropped 0 bases and J dropped 4 bases, with 13 bases sitting between them. The CDR3 contains 15 residues. Germline CDR1 reads LGHNA; CDR2 reads YSLEER. CDR3 nucleotide sequence: TGCGCCAGCAGCCAAGATCCCGGGGATGGTTACGAGCAGTACTTC. Its translation: CASSQDPGDGYEQYF.

The V gene is TRBV5-4, the J gene TRBJ2-5; 8 nucleotides line up with TRBD2. The V gene's germline CDR1 is SGHNT and CDR2 YYREEE (reference sequence). J gave up 4 bases and V 6 bases, and 14 bases lay outside the gene matches. There are 16 residues in the CDR3. The CDR3 DNA reads as TGTGCCAGCACCCTCACTCTTCGGGGGGGCGGAGAGACCCAGTACTTC. This sequence encodes CASTLTLRGGGETQYF.

This chain uses TRBV15 with TRBJ1-1, with D possibly being TRBD1 (5 bases). Germline loops: CDR1 LNHNV, CDR2 YYDKDF (reference sequence). This CDR3 spans 16 amino acids. V was pared by 6 bases and J by 0 bases, with 17 bases between. The chain's CDR3 is CATRSQDSAMNTEAFF. In nucleotides, the CDR3 is TGTGCCACCAGGTCCCAAGACAGCGCCATGAACACTGAAGCTTTCTTT.

This sequence joins TRBV1 and TRBJ2-1; TRBD1 is the table's D call and was not checked against the DNA. TRBV1 is reported as a pseudogene. The CDR3 sequence is 13 residues long. The CDR3 DNA reads as TGCACCAGCAGCCGCGAAATAGGGGATGAGCAGTTCTTC. Translated: CTSSREIGDEQFF.

Only a few counts were recorded for this clone. As DNA, the CDR3 is TGTGCCAGCAGCGCCGCTAGTCCAGATACGCAGTATTTT. Its translation is CASSAASPDTQYF. The J gene is TRBJ2-3, the V gene TRBV9; D gene unclear. The ends were cut back, 3 bases at V and 4 bases at J, with 9 bases in the middle. Germline V gene sequence: CDR1 SGDLS, CDR2 YYNGEE. The CDR3 length is 13 residues.